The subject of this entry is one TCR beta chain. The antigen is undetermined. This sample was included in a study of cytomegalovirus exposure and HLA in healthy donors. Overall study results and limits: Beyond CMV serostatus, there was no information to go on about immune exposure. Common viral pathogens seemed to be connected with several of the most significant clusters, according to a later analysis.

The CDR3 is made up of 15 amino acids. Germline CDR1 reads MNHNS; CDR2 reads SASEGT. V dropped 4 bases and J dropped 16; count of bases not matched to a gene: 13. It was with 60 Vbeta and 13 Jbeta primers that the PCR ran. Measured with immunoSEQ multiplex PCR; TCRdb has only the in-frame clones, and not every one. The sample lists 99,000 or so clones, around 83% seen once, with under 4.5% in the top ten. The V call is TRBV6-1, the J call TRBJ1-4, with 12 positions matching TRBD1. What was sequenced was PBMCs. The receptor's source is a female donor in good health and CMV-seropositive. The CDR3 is CASSALGTGGLIRFF. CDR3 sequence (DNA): TGTGCCAGCAGTGCCCTCGGGACAGGGGGCCTAATCCGGTTTTTT.